A selection of T cell receptor beta chains follows, all from one sample in a study of blood T cell repertoires in COVID-19. Some clones are missing from TCRdb's copy, which holds only in-frame ones; the method was immunoSEQ multiplex PCR. The data show more than 200,000 clones, approximately 80% seen once. Input material: peripheral blood. The origin of the receptors is a woman aged 40 to 50 who had recovered from COVID-19. Both conserved end residues are part of each CDR3. Each record gives: CDR3 protein, V gene, J gene.

CASSQVPDLGYTF,TRBV3-1/TRBV3-2,TRBJ1-2
CSVAPRLAGFYEQYF,TRBV29-1,TRBJ2-7
CASSTGTSGGYNEQFF,TRBV2,TRBJ2-1
CASSPSQGTGELFF,TRBV18,TRBJ2-2
CSTIQGSWAFF,TRBV29-1,TRBJ1-1
CASQGARGRSDSNQPQHF,TRBV21-1,TRBJ1-5
CASSSTDRGLSTDTQYF,TRBV19,TRBJ2-3
CASRTGLGMDEQFF,TRBV19,TRBJ2-1
CASQRAAGTSLLNTEAFF,TRBV5-1,TRBJ1-1
CASSWVATGELFF,TRBV11-3,TRBJ2-2
CASSKGQVSEKLFF,TRBV19,TRBJ1-4
CASSYTGNYGYTF,TRBV6-2/TRBV6-3,TRBJ1-2
CASSPLSGEKLFF,TRBV18,TRBJ1-4
CASGRTGANTEAFF,TRBV2,TRBJ1-1
CASKNGGTSQETQYF,TRBV5-6,TRBJ2-5
CASRFTGDSNQPQHF,TRBV28,TRBJ1-5
CASSLSWTPNQPQHF,TRBV7-8,TRBJ1-5
CASRSYTGGGSPLHF,TRBV28,TRBJ1-6
CASSGTGRTEAFF,TRBV6-2/TRBV6-3,TRBJ1-1
CASSISTGAVPEAFF,TRBV19,TRBJ1-1
CASAQIMNTEAFF,TRBV7-9,TRBJ1-1
CASSRTGGSGANVLTF,TRBV5-1,TRBJ2-6
CASSPTDGRRTRNEAFF,TRBV6-2/TRBV6-3,TRBJ1-1
CASSFLLSVAGPADTQYF,TRBV7-2,TRBJ2-3
CASSLEPHRGFSSFYEQYF,TRBV5-1,TRBJ2-7
CASSLLAVQETQYF,TRBV9,TRBJ2-5
CASSLGANVLTF,TRBV5-4,TRBJ2-6
CASSREYTEAFF,TRBV3-1/TRBV3-2,TRBJ1-1
CASSLYYQGVFETQYF,TRBV7-9,TRBJ2-5
CASIIALSRTSGGRGGVDTQYF,TRBV21-1,TRBJ2-3
CASRADTVYGYTF,TRBV2,TRBJ1-2
CASSEGQAYEQYF,TRBV9,TRBJ2-7
CASSLEWSGWEQYF,TRBV7-2,TRBJ2-7
CASSQDDPFTRLAGNTDTQYF,TRBV4-3,TRBJ2-3
CASSLWGRGHGYTF,TRBV5-1,TRBJ1-2
CASVARGTGVNEKLFF,TRBV19,TRBJ1-4
CASSSGLAGGPFYNEQFF,TRBV27,TRBJ2-1
CASSFGGQETQYF,TRBV11-3,TRBJ2-5
CASSHELIGTGDGYTF,TRBV4-1,TRBJ1-2
CASSFRTGVTGELFF,TRBV7-2,TRBJ2-2
CASSQVSGFVTEAFF,TRBV4-3,TRBJ1-1
CSVEQGTGGYTF,TRBV29-1,TRBJ1-2
CASSQGTGELFF,TRBV12-3/TRBV12-4,TRBJ2-2
CSVDRGTSGGGELFF,TRBV29-1,TRBJ2-2
CAWTGSGRLYNSPLHF,TRBV30,TRBJ1-6
CSVAPPTDTQYF,TRBV29-1,TRBJ2-3
CASSSDQTGPRGYTF,TRBV27,TRBJ1-2
CASSLQGKDEAFF,TRBV3-1/TRBV3-2,TRBJ1-1
CASSAKQGDGNTIYF,TRBV19,TRBJ1-3
CASSLIRGTEAFF,TRBV4-3,TRBJ1-1
CASTRDTNEKLFF,TRBV5-5,TRBJ1-4
CASSSLQPGLAYEQYF,TRBV6-6,TRBJ2-7
CASSSSDRVGNEQFF,TRBV6-4,TRBJ2-1
CASRDGSSGANVLTF,TRBV19,TRBJ2-6
CASSETSGGQETQYF,TRBV13,TRBJ2-5
CASSFWETGNTIYF,TRBV28,TRBJ1-3
CASSLVYGQATGNTIYF,TRBV7-9,TRBJ1-3